A few counts support the clone carrying this TCR beta chain. As it was prepared, the TCRbeta library received unique molecular identifiers. TCRdb re-analysed the PCR reads in MiXCR, keeping a single row per CDR3 protein. The sample consists of a few hundred thousand distinct CDR3 sequences, roughly 14% of them appearing once. This entry comes from a study of T-cell reconstitution after alpha-beta-depleted transplantation in children. Looked up from germline, CDR1 is SNHLY and CDR2 is FYNNEI. Trimming cost V 4 bases and J 3 bases, with 14 bases left between them. The CDR3 is 15 residues long. This receptor was taken from a human donor who donated a stem cell graft to a child with Fanconi anemia. The specimen was PBMCs, collected from the stem cell graft. The chain employs TRBV2 and TRBJ2-3, with D possibly matching TRBD1 (5 bases). CDR3 DNA sequence: TGTGCCAGCAGTGTGCAGGGCCCGCCAACAGATACGCAGTATTTT. Its translation: CASSVQGPPTDTQYF.